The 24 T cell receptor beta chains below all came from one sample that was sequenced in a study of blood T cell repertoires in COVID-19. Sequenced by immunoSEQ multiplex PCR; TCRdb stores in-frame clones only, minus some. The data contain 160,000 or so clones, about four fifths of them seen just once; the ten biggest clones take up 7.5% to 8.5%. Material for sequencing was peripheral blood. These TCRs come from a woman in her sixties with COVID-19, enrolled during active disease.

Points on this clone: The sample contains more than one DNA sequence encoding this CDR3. The CDR3: CASSVEGSGNTIYF. For the CDR3, the DNA is TGTGCCAGCAGCGTGGAGGGGTCTGGAAACACCATATATTTT. The chain recombines TRBV9 with TRBJ1-3; tentatively, D is TRBD1 (5 bases). CDR1 is SGDLS, CDR2 YYNGEE, per germline. The CDR3 sequence is 14 residues long. Trimming stripped 2 bases from V and 1 base from J, with 7 bases between.

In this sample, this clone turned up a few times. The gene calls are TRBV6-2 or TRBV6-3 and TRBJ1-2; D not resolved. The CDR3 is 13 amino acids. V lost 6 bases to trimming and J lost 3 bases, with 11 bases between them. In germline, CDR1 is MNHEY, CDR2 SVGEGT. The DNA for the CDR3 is TGTGCCAGCAGGCCTACAAGTTACTATGGCTACACCTTC. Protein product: CASRPTSYYGYTF.

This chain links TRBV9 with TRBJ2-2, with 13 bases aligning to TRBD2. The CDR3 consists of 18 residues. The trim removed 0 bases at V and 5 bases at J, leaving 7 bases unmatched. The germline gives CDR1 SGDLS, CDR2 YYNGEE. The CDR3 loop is CASSVELAGGPSTGELFF. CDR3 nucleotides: TGTGCCAGCAGCGTAGAACTAGCGGGGGGGCCGTCGACCGGGGAGCTGTTTTTT.

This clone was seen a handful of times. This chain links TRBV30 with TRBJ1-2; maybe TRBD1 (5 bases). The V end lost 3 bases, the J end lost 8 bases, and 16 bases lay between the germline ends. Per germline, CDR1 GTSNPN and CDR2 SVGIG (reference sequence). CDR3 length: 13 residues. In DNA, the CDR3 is TGTGCCTGGAGGGGACGGGGAGGTTGGGGCTACACCTTC. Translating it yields CAWRGRGGWGYTF.

CDR3 DNA sequence: TGCGCCAGCAGCCTCTCTAGCGGGGGAAAAACCGGGGAGCTGTTTTTT. The encoded protein is CASSLSSGGKTGELFF. V and J are TRBV5-1 and TRBJ2-2; 10 positions agree with TRBD2. The germline gives CDR1 SGHRS, CDR2 YFSETQ. CDR3 length equals 16 residues. With V trimmed by 4 bases and J by 5 bases, 8 bases remained unmatched.

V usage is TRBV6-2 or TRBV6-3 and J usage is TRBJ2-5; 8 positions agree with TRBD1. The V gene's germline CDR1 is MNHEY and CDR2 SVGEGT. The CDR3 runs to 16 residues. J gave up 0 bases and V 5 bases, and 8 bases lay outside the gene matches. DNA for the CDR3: TGTGCCAGCAGTCCCGGGACAGGAGGATACCAAGAGACCCAGTACTTC. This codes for CASSPGTGGYQETQYF.

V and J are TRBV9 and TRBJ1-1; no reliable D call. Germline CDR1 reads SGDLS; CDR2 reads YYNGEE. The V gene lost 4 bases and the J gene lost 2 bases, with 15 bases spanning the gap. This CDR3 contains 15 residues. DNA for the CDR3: TGTGCCAGCAGCCTCACCGGGAAGGTAAACACTGAAGCTTTCTTT. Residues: CASSLTGKVNTEAFF. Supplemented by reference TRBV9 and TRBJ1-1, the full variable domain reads DSGVTQTPKHLITATGQRVTLRCSPRSGDLSVYWYQQSLDQGLQFLIQYYNGEERAKGNILERFSAQQFPDLHSELNLSSLELGDSALYFCASSLTGKVNTEAFFGQGTRLTVV.

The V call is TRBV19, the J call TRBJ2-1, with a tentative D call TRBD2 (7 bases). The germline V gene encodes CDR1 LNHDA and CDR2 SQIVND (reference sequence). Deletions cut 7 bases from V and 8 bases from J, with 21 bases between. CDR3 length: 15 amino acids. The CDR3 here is CASKGGPTWKDEQFF. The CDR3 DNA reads TGTGCCAGTAAGGGGGGGCCAACTTGGAAGGATGAGCAGTTCTTC.

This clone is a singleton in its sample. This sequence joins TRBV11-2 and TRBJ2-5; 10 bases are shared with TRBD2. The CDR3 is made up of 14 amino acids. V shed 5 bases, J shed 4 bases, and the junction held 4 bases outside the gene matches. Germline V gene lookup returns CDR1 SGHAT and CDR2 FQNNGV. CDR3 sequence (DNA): TGTGCCAGCAGCGTAAGCGGGAGGGTAGAGACCCAGTACTTC. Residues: CASSVSGRVETQYF.

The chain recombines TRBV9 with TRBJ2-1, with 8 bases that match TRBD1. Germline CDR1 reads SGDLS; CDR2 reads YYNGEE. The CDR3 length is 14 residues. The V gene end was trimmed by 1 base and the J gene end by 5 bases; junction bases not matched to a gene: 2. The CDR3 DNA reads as TGTGCCAGCAGCGTACAGGGGGCCGACAATGAGCAGTTCTTC. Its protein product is CASSVQGADNEQFF.

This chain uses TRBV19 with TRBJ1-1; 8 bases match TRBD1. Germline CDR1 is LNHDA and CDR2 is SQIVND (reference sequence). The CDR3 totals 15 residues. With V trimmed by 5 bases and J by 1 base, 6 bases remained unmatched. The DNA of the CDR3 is TGTGCCAGTAGTCCCTATGGGACAGGGAACACTGAAGCTTTCTTT. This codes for CASSPYGTGNTEAFF.

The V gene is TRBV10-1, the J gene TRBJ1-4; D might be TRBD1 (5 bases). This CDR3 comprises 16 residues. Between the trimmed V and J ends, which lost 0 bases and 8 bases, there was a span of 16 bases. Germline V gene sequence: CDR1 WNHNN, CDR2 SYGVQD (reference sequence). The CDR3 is CASSESTPQGEEKLFF. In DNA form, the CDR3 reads TGCGCCAGCAGTGAGTCGACTCCCCAGGGTGAAGAAAAACTGTTTTTT.

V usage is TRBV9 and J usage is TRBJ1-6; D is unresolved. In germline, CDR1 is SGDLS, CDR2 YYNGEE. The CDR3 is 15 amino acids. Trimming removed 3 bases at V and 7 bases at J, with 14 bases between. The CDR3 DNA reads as TGTGCCAGCAGCGGTCCCGGGGAGGAAAATTCACCCCTCCACTTT. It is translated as CASSGPGEENSPLHF.

The CDR3 spells CARSLNSDSNQPQHF. For the CDR3, the DNA is TGTGCCAGAAGCTTAAACAGTGATAGCAATCAGCCCCAGCATTTT. V and J are TRBV5-3 and TRBJ1-5; the D is unclear. TRBV5-3 qualifies as an ORF whose function is uncertain. CDR3 size: 15 residues. The ends were cut back, 2 bases at V and 0 bases at J, with 9 bases in the middle.

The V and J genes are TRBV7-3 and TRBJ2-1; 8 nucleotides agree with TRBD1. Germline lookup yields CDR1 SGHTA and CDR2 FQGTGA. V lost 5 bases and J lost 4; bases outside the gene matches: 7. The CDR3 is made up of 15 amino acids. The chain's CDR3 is CASSLGQGGYNEQFF. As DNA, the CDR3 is TGTGCCAGCAGCCTCGGACAGGGTGGGTACAATGAGCAGTTCTTC.

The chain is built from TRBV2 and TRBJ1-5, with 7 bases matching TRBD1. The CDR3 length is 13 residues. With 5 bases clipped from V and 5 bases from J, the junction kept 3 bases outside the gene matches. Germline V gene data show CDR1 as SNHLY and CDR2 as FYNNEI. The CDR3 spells CASSRGLYQPQHF. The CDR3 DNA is TGTGCCAGCAGTAGGGGGCTTTATCAGCCCCAGCATTTT.

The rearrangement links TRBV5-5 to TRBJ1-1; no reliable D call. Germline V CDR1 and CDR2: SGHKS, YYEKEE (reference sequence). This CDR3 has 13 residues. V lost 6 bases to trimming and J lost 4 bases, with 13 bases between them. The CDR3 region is CASTLAGSTEAFF. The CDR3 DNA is TGTGCCAGCACCCTAGCGGGTAGCACTGAAGCTTTCTTT.

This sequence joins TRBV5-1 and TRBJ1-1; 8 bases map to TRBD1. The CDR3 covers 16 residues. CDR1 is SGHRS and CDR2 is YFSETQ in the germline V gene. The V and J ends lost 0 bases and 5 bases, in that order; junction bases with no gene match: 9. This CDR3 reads CASSLGQGAGTTEAFF. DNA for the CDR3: TGCGCCAGCAGCTTGGGTCAGGGGGCGGGGACGACTGAAGCTTTCTTT. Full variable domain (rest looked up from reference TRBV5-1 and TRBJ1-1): KAGVTQTPRYLIKTRGQQVTLSCSPISGHRSVSWYQQTPGQGLQFLFEYFSETQRNKGNFPGRFSGRQFSNSRSEMNVSTLELGDSALYLCASSLGQGAGTTEAFFGQGTRLTVV.

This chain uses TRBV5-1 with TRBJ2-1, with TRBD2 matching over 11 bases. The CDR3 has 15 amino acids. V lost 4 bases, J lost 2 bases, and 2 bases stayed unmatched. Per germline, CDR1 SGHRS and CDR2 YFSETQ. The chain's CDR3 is CASSALAGAYNEQFF. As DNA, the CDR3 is TGCGCCAGCAGCGCACTAGCGGGGGCCTACAATGAGCAGTTCTTC. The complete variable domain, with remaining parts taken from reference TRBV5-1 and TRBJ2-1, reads KAGVTQTPRYLIKTRGQQVTLSCSPISGHRSVSWYQQTPGQGLQFLFEYFSETQRNKGNFPGRFSGRQFSNSRSEMNVSTLELGDSALYLCASSALAGAYNEQFFGPGTRLTVL.

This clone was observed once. This CDR3 is CASSSGGGGNYNEQFF. The CDR3 DNA sequence: TGTGCCAGCAGCTCCGGTGGGGGAGGAAACTACAATGAGCAGTTCTTC. The chain carries TRBV11-3 and TRBJ2-1; TRBD2 might be the D (6 bases). V lost 4 bases to trimming and J lost 3 bases, with 16 bases between them. Germline assignment: CDR1 SGHNT and CDR2 YENEEA. There are 16 residues in the CDR3. The full variable domain, completed using reference TRBV11-3 and TRBJ2-1, is EAGVVQSPRYKIIEKKQPVAFWCNPISGHNTLYWYLQNLGQGPELLIRYENEEAVDDSQLPKDRFSAERLKGVDSTLKIQPAELGDSAVYLCASSSGGGGNYNEQFFGPGTRLTVL.

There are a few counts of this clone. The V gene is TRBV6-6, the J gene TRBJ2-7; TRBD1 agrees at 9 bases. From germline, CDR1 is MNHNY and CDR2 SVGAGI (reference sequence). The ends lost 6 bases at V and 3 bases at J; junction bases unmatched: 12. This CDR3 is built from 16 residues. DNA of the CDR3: TGTGCCAGCAGAGCGCCCGGGACAGGGAAATTCTACGAGCAGTACGTC. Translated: CASRAPGTGKFYEQYV.

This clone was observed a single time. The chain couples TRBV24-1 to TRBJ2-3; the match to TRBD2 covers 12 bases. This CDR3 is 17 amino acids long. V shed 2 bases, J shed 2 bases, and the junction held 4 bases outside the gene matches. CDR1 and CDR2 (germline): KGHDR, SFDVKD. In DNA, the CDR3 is TGTGCCACCAGTGATTCGGGGACTAGCGGGTACACAGATACGCAGTATTTT. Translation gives CATSDSGTSGYTDTQYF.

This CDR3 reads CASSQDIIQPQHF. CDR3 nucleotide sequence: TGTGCCAGCAGCCAGGACATCATCCAGCCCCAGCATTTT. This rearrangement joins TRBV3-1 (or the pseudogene TRBV3-2) to TRBJ1-5, with a tentative D call TRBD1 (5 bases). CDR3 length: 13 amino acids. The V gene's germline CDR1 is LGHDT and CDR2 YNNKEL (reference sequence). Trimming stripped 3 bases from V and 7 bases from J, with 10 bases between.

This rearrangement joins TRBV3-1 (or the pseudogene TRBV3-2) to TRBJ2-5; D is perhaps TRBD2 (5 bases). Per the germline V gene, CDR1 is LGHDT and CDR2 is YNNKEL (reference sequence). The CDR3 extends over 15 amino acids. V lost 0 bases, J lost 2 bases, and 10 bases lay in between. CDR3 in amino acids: CASSQDLTGQETQYF. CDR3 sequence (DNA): TGTGCCAGCAGCCAAGACCTGACGGGGCAAGAGACCCAGTACTTC.